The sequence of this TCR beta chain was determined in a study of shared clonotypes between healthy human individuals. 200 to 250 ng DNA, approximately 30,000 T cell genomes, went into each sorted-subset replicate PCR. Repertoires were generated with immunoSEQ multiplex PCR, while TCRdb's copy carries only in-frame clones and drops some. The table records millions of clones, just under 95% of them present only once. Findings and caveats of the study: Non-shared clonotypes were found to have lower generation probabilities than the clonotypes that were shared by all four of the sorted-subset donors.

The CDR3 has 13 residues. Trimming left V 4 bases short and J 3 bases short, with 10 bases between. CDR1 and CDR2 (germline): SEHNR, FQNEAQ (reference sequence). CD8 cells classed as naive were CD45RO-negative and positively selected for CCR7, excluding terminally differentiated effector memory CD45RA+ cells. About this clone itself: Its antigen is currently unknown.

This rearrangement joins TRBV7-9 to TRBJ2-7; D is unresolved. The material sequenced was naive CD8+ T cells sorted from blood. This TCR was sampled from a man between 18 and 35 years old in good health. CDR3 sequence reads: CASSSPEVYEQYF. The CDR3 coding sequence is TGTGCCAGCAGCTCCCCCGAGGTCTACGAGCAGTACTTC.